The source of this T cell receptor (beta chain) is a study of cytotoxic CD8 clonotypes in ibrutinib-treated CLL (dated by TCRdb to the early 2020s). About the study as a whole: The cohort had about a dozen relapsed/refractory and 15 treatment-naive patients; about 17 were IGHV unmutated. Responses were partial in approximately 24 patients and complete in 2; after median around 66 months follow-up, 14 stayed in remission and some twelve progressed. Cryopreserved peripheral blood mononuclear cells were collected at three points: before therapy, at response, and at either sustained remission or disease progression. Response samples were obtained after a median of approximately 12 months of treatment, with a range of about 6 to 36 months. Every remission and progressive disease sample was obtained while ibrutinib was still being received by the patients. On average, each sample had roughly 250,000 productive templates and 100,000 or so productive rearrangements. Longitudinal samples were obtainable from about 30% of the roughly 86 participants in the trial. General findings and caveats noted by the study authors: Public clonotypes were rare and either contracted or stayed stable during treatment, and the rise in clonality at ibrutinib response reflected the expansion of private clonotypes. An increase in clonality was observed at ibrutinib response, with clonality remaining stable during sustained remission and falling back toward baseline at progression. Sustained-remission and progressing patients did not have matched sampling times, and lymph node repertoires were not examined. At baseline, clonality was higher than in age-matched healthy donors and showed a strong correlation with circulating CD8+ T-cell counts.

Trimming accounts for 2 bases at V and 4 bases at J, while the number of junction bases matched to no gene is 16. The germline V gene specifies LGHNA as CDR1 and YSLEER as CDR2. Including cysteine and phenylalanine, the CDR3 has 19 amino acids. Only the CDR3 DNA stays, 57 bases, in frame from base 1. The goal of deep resolution MiSeq sequencing was a depth between 1 in 1 million and 1 in 200,000 T cells, and coverage averaged 10x per clonotype. The immunoSEQ hsTCRB Kit was used to generate TCR beta libraries. In the original analysis: Data were analyzed with ImmunoSEQ Data Assistant and ImmunoSEQ Analyzer, with V, D and J genes assigned per IMGT definitions. Clonality was computed as one minus normalized Shannon entropy of productive rearrangement frequencies, ranging from 0 to 1. Only overrepresented clonotypes making up at least 0.05% of each patient's repertoire were included in the public clonotype analysis. Roughly 13 age-matched healthy donor repertoires from immuneACCESS were used as controls for clonality. TCRdb re-hosts the immuneACCESS table, in-frame sequences only. Its copies lack some clones; in the studies checked, an unresolved V gene accounts for under half of them, and the cause for the rest is not known. The V and J calls and the clone size are those of that table, but D and trimming were determined from the DNA. For this sample there are 330,000 or so clones; under 70% appear just once. Around 6.5% of the sample goes to the ten largest clones.

Comments on this clone: The clone's antigen remains unknown. No base quality information exists; no much larger clone differs at one position.

For TCR beta library preparation, roughly 2 micrograms of genomic DNA was extracted from cryopreserved PBMCs. High-throughput TCR beta sequencing was performed on longitudinal blood samples from CLL patients receiving ibrutinib monotherapy. Patients were enrolled in a phase 2 open-label single-center ibrutinib monotherapy trial. The clonotype originates from a human donor with chronic lymphocytic leukemia. The chain was built from TRBV4-3 and TRBJ2-2, and 7 junction bases match TRBD2. The source was PBMCs, collected after 36 months of ibrutinib treatment. The CDR3 here reads CASSQQLAGARIGTGELFF. The DNA sequence is as follows: TGCGCCAGCAGCCAACAATTGGCGGGAGCCAGAATCGGCACCGGGGAGCTGTTTTTT.